This TCR beta chain is drawn from a study of blood T cell repertoires in COVID-19. Study in general: Both acute and convalescent COVID-19 samples were obtained from the United States, Italy and Spain. From T cells, B-cell-depleted T cells, or PBMCs came the material, which was cDNA or gDNA.

In the original processing: Using reference gene primer amplification, nucleated cell counts were estimated. Profiling relied on immunoSEQ multiplex PCR, and the TCRdb table lists in-frame clones only, not all of them. V and J calls and clone size are as listed in that table; D and trimming were resolved from the DNA. The sample carries a few hundred thousand clones, 65% to 85% recorded once. Seattle cases were enrolled at active infection and followed longitudinally. The CDR3 runs 14 residues. CDR1 MNHEY and CDR2 SVGAGI come from the germline V gene. J was trimmed by 2 bases and V by 8 bases; bases with no gene match: 6.

This TCR derives from a person between 70 and 80 years old with COVID-19, enrolled during active disease. Sample: peripheral blood. V gene TRBV6-5 combines with J gene TRBJ1-5; the match to TRBD1 covers 7 bases. As DNA, the CDR3 is TGTGCCAGCTCCAGGGGGGTTGGCAATCAGCCCCAGCATTTT. Protein sequence: CASSRGVGNQPQHF.